Listed here are 8 T cell receptor beta chains from one sample, sequenced in a study of early T cells in non-severe SARS-CoV-2 infection. One entry per CDR3 protein results from TCRdb running MiXCR on the 5' RACE reads. Here the sample spans roughly 58,000 distinct CDR3 sequences, approximately 6% being singletons. The specimen sequenced was whole blood. Every receptor here comes from an adult who was a healthcare worker with PCR-confirmed SARS-CoV-2 infection or an uninfected control (not recorded which).

This clonotype showed up many times. The chain is built from TRBV19 and TRBJ2-1; a weak D match, TRBD1 (5 bases). Trimming pared 0 bases from V and 4 bases from J, leaving 13 bases between. Germline CDR1 and CDR2: LNHDA and SQIVND (reference sequence). This CDR3 is built from 16 residues. The CDR3 loop is CASSIDHTGFYNEQFF. In DNA form, the CDR3 reads TGTGCCAGTAGTATAGATCACACAGGATTTTACAATGAGCAGTTCTTC. The variable domain in full, completed from reference TRBV19 and TRBJ2-1, reads DGGITQSPKYLFRKEGQNVTLSCEQNLNHDAMYWYRQDPGQGLRLIYYSQIVNDFQKGDIAEGYSVSREKKESFPLTVTSAQKNPTAFYLCASSIDHTGFYNEQFFGPGTRLTVL.

The chain combines TRBV3-1 with TRBJ2-6; possibly TRBD1 for D (5 bases). The CDR3 loop spans 15 amino acids. V was pared by 4 bases and J by 2 bases, with 9 bases between. In germline, CDR1 is LGHDT, CDR2 YNNKEL (reference sequence). Here the CDR3 reads CASSLRVTGANVLTF. The CDR3 coding sequence is TGTGCCAGCAGCCTCAGGGTAACTGGGGCCAACGTCCTGACTTTC. The variable domain in full, completed from reference TRBV3-1 and TRBJ2-6, reads DTAVSQTPKYLVTQMGNDKSIKCEQNLGHDTMYWYKQDSKKFLKIMFSYNNKELIINETVPNRFSPKSPDKAHLNLHINSLELGDSAVYFCASSLRVTGANVLTFGAGSRLTVL.

To note about this clonotype: A much larger clone differs from this one at a single base, so this may be a read error. This chain connects TRBV30 to TRBJ1-1, with D unclear. Germline V gene sequence: CDR1 GTSNPN, CDR2 SVGIG (reference sequence). CDR3 length: 15 residues. The CDR3 bases are TGTGCCTGGAGTGTACAGTACAACTCAGGCACTGAAGCTTACTTT. Amino acids: CAWSVQYNSGTEAYF.

This clonotype was seen a few times. V usage is TRBV28 and J usage is TRBJ1-2, with a weak D call TRBD1 (5 bases). In germline, CDR1 is MDHEN, CDR2 SYDVKM. Trimming took off 3 bases at V and 3 bases at J, with 14 bases between the two ends. The CDR3 has 15 amino acids. In DNA form, the CDR3 reads TGTGCCAGCAGTTTGTGGTGGGGCCCGGACTATGGCTACACCTTC. Protein product: CASSLWWGPDYGYTF.

The genes are TRBV20-1 and TRBJ2-3, with TRBD2 matching over 10 bases. Germline trimming cut 3 bases from V and 2 bases from J; bases unmatched to any gene: 11. Per the germline V gene, CDR1 is DFQATT and CDR2 is SNEGSKA (reference sequence). There are 17 residues in the CDR3. As DNA, the CDR3 is TGCAGTGCTAGGTCGCTAGCGGGGGAGCCAACCACAGATACGCAGTATTTT. Translation gives CSARSLAGEPTTDTQYF.

This clonotype was seen many times. The rearrangement joins TRBV19 to TRBJ1-5, with a weak D call TRBD1 (5 bases). The CDR3 runs to 16 residues. CDR1 is LNHDA and CDR2 is SQIVND in the germline V gene (reference sequence). The ends were cut back, 1 base at V and 1 base at J, with 11 bases in the middle. In DNA, the CDR3 is TGTGCCAGTAGTATAGTAGTCGGGGCGAGCAATCAGCCCCAGCATTTT. It codes for CASSIVVGASNQPQHF.

This clonotype was picked up a small number of times. The CDR3 sequence: CASTGGGALETQYF. Written as DNA, the CDR3 is TGTGCCAGCACGGGCGGGGGGGCCTTGGAGACCCAGTACTTC. V and J are TRBV12-3 or TRBV12-4 and TRBJ2-5; 9 nucleotides agree with TRBD2. This CDR3 is 14 amino acids long. Trimming removed 7 bases from V and 5 bases from J; junction bases left unmatched: 8.

A few counts support this clonotype. V gene TRBV5-1 combines with J gene TRBJ2-3; TRBD2 might be the D (5 bases). CDR3 length: 16 amino acids. Trimming removed 4 bases from V and 6 bases from J, with 21 bases in between. Germline V lookup: CDR1 SGHRS, CDR2 YFSETQ. The CDR3 DNA is TGCGCCAGCAGCCCACAGAGGACGGGAAGGGCGGATACGCAGTATTTT. Translating gives CASSPQRTGRADTQYF.